Following are 24 T cell receptor beta chains from one sample sequenced in a study of vaccination and CD4 T cells after COVID-19. Time point specified: late sampling 161 to 241 days after vaccination in three convalescent patients. Using its own MiXCR run on the PCR reads, TCRdb lists one record per CDR3 protein. The sample comprises some 29,000 distinct CDR3 sequences, roughly 50% of which are singletons, and 5.8% rests with the top ten. Source: CD4+ T cells from blood, taken about 7 months after SARS-CoV-2 vaccination. These receptors were taken from a human donor who had recovered from COVID-19.

The chain couples TRBV15 to TRBJ2-7, with 7 bases aligning to TRBD2. Germline V gives CDR1 LNHNV, CDR2 YYDKDF (reference sequence). The V gene end was trimmed by 0 bases and the J gene end by 4 bases; junction bases not matched to a gene: 6. The CDR3 contains 15 residues. DNA for the CDR3: TGTGCCACCAGCAGAGATAGGGAGGGGAAATACGAGCAGTACTTC. Translation gives CATSRDREGKYEQYF.

V and J are TRBV14 and TRBJ2-1; perhaps TRBD2 as D (7 bases). Germline values: CDR1 SGHDN, CDR2 FVKESK. CDR3 length: 17 amino acids. The ends were cut back, 7 bases at V and 2 bases at J, with 21 bases in the middle. In DNA form, the CDR3 reads TGTGCCAGCACCCAGGGGATAGCGGGTAATCCCTACAATGAGCAGTTCTTC. It codes for CASTQGIAGNPYNEQFF.

This sequence joins TRBV6-4 and TRBJ1-4, with TRBD1 as a possible D gene (6 bases). V was pared by 6 bases and J by 8 bases, with 16 bases between. The germline V gene encodes CDR1 MRHNA and CDR2 SNTAGT. The CDR3 runs 14 residues. CDR3 region: CASRVRGAGEKLFF. The CDR3 nucleotides are TGTGCCAGCAGGGTCCGGGGGGCAGGAGAAAAACTGTTTTTT.

V and J are TRBV6-1 and TRBJ2-7, with D possibly matching TRBD2 (6 bases). The germline V gene has CDR1 MNHNS and CDR2 SASEGT. The CDR3 runs to 13 residues. V was clipped by 11 bases and J by 3 bases, with 17 bases between them. CDR3 DNA: TGTGCCGCCGCTGCAGGGACTTACTACGAGCAGTACTTC. This gives the protein CAAAAGTYYEQYF.

In this sample, this clonotype turned up a few times. This sequence joins TRBV7-9 and TRBJ2-7; TRBD2 matches 7 bases. CDR3 size: 14 residues. Germline V gene data show CDR1 as SEHNR and CDR2 as FQNEAQ (reference sequence). The J segment lost 2 bases and the V segment lost 4 bases, leaving 5 bases of the junction unmatched. CDR3: CASSSAGIPYEQYF. CDR3 DNA sequence: TGTGCCAGCAGCTCAGCGGGAATCCCCTACGAGCAGTACTTC.

The CDR3 DNA reads as TGCAGTGCTCGACTAGCGGGAGGTCCCGTCGTTCGTTCCGAGCAGTACTTC. The encoded protein is CSARLAGGPVVRSEQYF. This sequence joins TRBV20-1 and TRBJ2-7; 13 bases are a match to TRBD2. The V segment lost 5 bases and the J segment 6 bases; nucleotides outside the gene matches: 16. Germline V lookup: CDR1 DFQATT, CDR2 SNEGSKA (reference sequence). CDR3 size: 17 residues.

The chain combines TRBV20-1 with TRBJ2-1; D might be TRBD1 (5 bases). V lost 1 base and J 3 bases, leaving 10 bases between the germline ends. The CDR3 contains 14 residues. The V gene's germline CDR1 is DFQATT and CDR2 SNEGSKA (reference sequence). CDR3 amino acids: CSARGSRDYNEQFF. DNA for the CDR3: TGCAGTGCTAGAGGATCCAGGGACTACAATGAGCAGTTCTTC.

V usage is TRBV12-3 or TRBV12-4 and J usage is TRBJ1-5; no clear D gene. The V gene lost 4 bases and the J gene lost 0 bases, with 10 bases spanning the gap. The CDR3 consists of 15 residues. CDR3 sequence reads: CASSSWENSNQPQHF. For the CDR3, the DNA is TGTGCCAGCAGTTCTTGGGAAAATAGCAATCAGCCCCAGCATTTT.

V is TRBV19 and J is TRBJ1-5; TRBD1 is a possible D gene (6 bases). Germline V CDR1 and CDR2: LNHDA, SQIVND (reference sequence). The CDR3 is 13 residues long. Trimming removed 8 bases at V and 3 bases at J, with 11 bases between. The CDR3 spells CASSRQANQPQHF. The CDR3 region has the DNA TGTGCCAGTTCTCGACAGGCCAATCAGCCCCAGCATTTT.

This clonotype appeared a few times. The chain is built from TRBV7-9 and TRBJ2-1, with D perhaps TRBD1 (5 bases). The J call may be wrong; the DNA end is better matched by TRBJ2-7. The length of the CDR3 is 12 residues. Germline CDR1 reads SEHNR; CDR2 reads FQNEAQ (reference sequence). CDR3 sequence reads: CASSRTSTEQYF. CDR3 in DNA: TGTGCCAGCAGCCGGACATCTACCGAGCAGTACTTC.

The chain joins TRBV20-1 to TRBJ2-7; D possibly uses TRBD1 or TRBD2 (5 bases each). V lost 3 bases and J lost 7, with 19 bases in between. This CDR3 is built from 14 residues. The germline CDR1 and CDR2 sequences are DFQATT and SNEGSKA (reference sequence). CDR3 sequence reads: CSASRGDYLGEQYF. CDR3 bases: TGCAGTGCTAGTAGGGGAGACTATCTAGGTGAGCAGTACTTC.

The rearrangement uses TRBV28 and TRBJ2-7, with D perhaps matching TRBD2 (5 bases). Trimming stripped 3 bases from V and 0 bases from J, with 18 bases between. CDR1 and CDR2 from the germline V gene are MDHEN and SYDVKM. CDR3 size: 17 residues. This chain's CDR3 is CASSFELGLATSYEQYF. DNA for the CDR3: TGTGCCAGCAGTTTTGAATTGGGTCTAGCTACCTCCTACGAGCAGTACTTC.

This clonotype rates as large. The V gene is TRBV6-5, the J gene TRBJ1-2, with D maybe TRBD1 (5 bases). CDR1 MNHEY and CDR2 SVGAGI come from the germline V gene. V dropped 1 base and J dropped 3 bases, with 9 bases sitting between them. The CDR3 is made up of 14 amino acids. CDR3 nucleotides: TGTGCCAGCAGTTACTTAGGGGTGCACTATGGCTACACCTTC. Translation: CASSYLGVHYGYTF.

As regards this clonotype: The junction does not match germline at one end; this may be a read error. The V call is TRBV15, the J call TRBJ2-3; D is uncertain. The CDR3 covers 15 residues. Per germline, CDR1 LNHNV and CDR2 YYDKDF (reference sequence). The CDR3, as DNA: TGTGCCACCAGCAGAGATTATGATAAAGCTGTGTCAGCACTTTTT. Translated: CATSRDYDKAVSALF.

This clonotype has more than one count but fewer than ten. The CDR3 DNA reads TGTGCCAGTAGATACCTGTCCCCTAGCAATCAGCCCCAGCATTTT. Residues: CASRYLSPSNQPQHF. This chain links TRBV19 with TRBJ1-5; D is unclear. The germline V and J ends were trimmed by 6 bases and 0 bases, with 12 bases remaining between them. The germline V gene encodes CDR1 LNHDA and CDR2 SQIVND (reference sequence). The CDR3 runs to 15 residues.

The chain couples TRBV28 to TRBJ1-5, with D perhaps matching TRBD1 (5 bases). CDR1 and CDR2 from the germline V gene are MDHEN and SYDVKM. V lost 7 bases and J lost 7, with 14 bases in between. CDR3 length: 13 amino acids. The CDR3 DNA is TGTGCCAGCACTTTGTGGGGGAGACAGCCCCAGCATTTT. This encodes CASTLWGRQPQHF.

V and J are TRBV4-2 and TRBJ2-5; D not certain. This CDR3 contains 14 residues. Per germline, CDR1 LGHNA and CDR2 YNFKEQ. Trimming took off 0 bases at V and 2 bases at J, with 7 bases between the two ends. CDR3: CASSQDRRQETQYF. In DNA, the CDR3 is TGTGCCAGCAGCCAAGATCGTCGGCAAGAGACCCAGTACTTC.

This clonotype was counted a single time. The chain couples TRBV29-1 to TRBJ2-5; 9 bases match TRBD1. Germline CDR1 SQVTM, CDR2 ANQGSEA. The CDR3 covers 12 residues. The CDR3 is CSATGGRETQYF. The CDR3 region has the DNA TGCAGTGCTACAGGGGGCAGAGAGACCCAGTACTTC.

This clonotype was counted a few times. This chain uses TRBV7-3 with TRBJ2-1, with 14 bases identical to TRBD2. The CDR3 is 16 amino acids. In germline, CDR1 is SGHTA, CDR2 FQGTGA. V was pared by 2 bases and J by 8 bases, with 5 bases of the junction left unmatched. The CDR3 here is CASSLGGTSGRDEQFF. Written as DNA, the CDR3 is TGTGCCAGCAGCTTAGGCGGGACTAGCGGGAGAGATGAGCAGTTCTTC.

The chain employs TRBV20-1 and TRBJ2-7, with TRBD1 matching 7 bases. With V trimmed by 3 bases and J by 1 base, 6 bases remained unmatched. The CDR3 sequence is 14 residues long. The germline V gene has CDR1 DFQATT and CDR2 SNEGSKA (reference sequence). The chain's CDR3 is CSASKGARSYEQYF. The CDR3 coding sequence is TGCAGTGCTAGCAAGGGGGCGAGGTCCTACGAGCAGTACTTC.

The chain links TRBV27 to TRBJ2-2; 8 bases are shared with TRBD2. CDR1 and CDR2 from the germline V gene are MNHEY and SMNVEV (reference sequence). V was pared by 6 bases and J by 8 bases, with 5 bases of the junction left unmatched. This CDR3 has 13 amino acids. CDR3 residues: CASRSSGHGELFF. CDR3 nucleotide sequence: TGTGCCAGCAGGTCTAGCGGGCATGGGGAGCTGTTTTTT.

This chain links TRBV6-5 with TRBJ2-5, with D unresolved. CDR3 length: 12 residues. Germline values: CDR1 MNHEY, CDR2 SVGAGI. V lost 2 bases and J lost 3, with 4 bases in between. The CDR3 sequence is CASSYPEETQYF. The CDR3 DNA reads TGTGCCAGCAGTTACCCAGAAGAGACCCAGTACTTC.

The table lists this clonotype with a few counts. The chain links TRBV18 to TRBJ1-5; TRBD1 matches at 8 bases. The CDR3 consists of 14 residues. J was trimmed by 3 bases and V by 3 bases; bases with no gene match: 1. CDR1 is KGHSH and CDR2 is LQKENI in the germline V gene. The CDR3 spells CASSPDRANQPQHF. DNA for the CDR3: TGTGCCAGCTCACCGGACAGGGCCAATCAGCCCCAGCATTTT.

This clonotype was detected a few times. The gene calls are TRBV20-1 and TRBJ2-7; D not resolved. The CDR3 runs to 14 residues. Germline V gene data show CDR1 as DFQATT and CDR2 as SNEGSKA (reference sequence). V was shortened by 2 bases and J by 2 bases, with 13 bases between the two germline ends. CDR3: CSARSLAATYEQYF. The CDR3 DNA follows: TGCAGTGCTAGATCTTTAGCTGCTACCTACGAGCAGTACTTC.